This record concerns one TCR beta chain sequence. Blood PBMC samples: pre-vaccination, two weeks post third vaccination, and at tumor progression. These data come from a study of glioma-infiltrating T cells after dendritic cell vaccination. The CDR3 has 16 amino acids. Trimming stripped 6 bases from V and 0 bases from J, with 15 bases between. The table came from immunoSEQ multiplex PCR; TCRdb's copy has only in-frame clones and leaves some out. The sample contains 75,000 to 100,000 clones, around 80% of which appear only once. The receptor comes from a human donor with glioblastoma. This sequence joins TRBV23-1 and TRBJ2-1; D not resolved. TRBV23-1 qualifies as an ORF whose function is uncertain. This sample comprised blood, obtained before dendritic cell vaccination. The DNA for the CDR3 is TGCGCCAGCAGACGAACCTACTATAGCTCCTACAATGAGCAGTTCTTC. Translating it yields CASRRTYYSSYNEQFF.